The clone carrying this T cell receptor (beta chain) was seen only once. The record originates from a study of blood T cell repertoires in COVID-19. Study in general: Donors in the United States, Italy and Spain gave samples during acute or convalescent COVID-19. T cells, B-cell-depleted T cells, or PBMCs provided the cDNA or gDNA that served as material.

In the original workflow: From reference gene primer amplification, estimates of nucleated cell counts were derived. Profiling relied on immunoSEQ multiplex PCR, and the TCRdb table lists in-frame clones only, not all of them. Clone size and the V and J calls come from that table; the DNA yielded D and trimming. This table holds about 150,000 clones, roughly 80% found once. The CDR3 covers 16 residues. Germline lookup yields CDR1 LGHDT and CDR2 YNNKEL (reference sequence). V trimming: 3 bases; J trimming: 6 bases; junction bases outside the gene matches: 6. The V and J genes are TRBV3-1 (or the pseudogene TRBV3-2) and TRBJ2-2; 11 bases line up with TRBD2. The sequencing input was peripheral blood. The TCR originated in an older woman with acute or convalescent COVID-19. CDR3 DNA sequence: TGTGCCAGCAGCCAGTTTAGCGGGGGGGCCTCCGGGGAGCTGTTTTTT. As protein: CASSQFSGGASGELFF.